This is a list of T cell receptor beta chains from one sample in a study of blood T cell repertoires in COVID-19. Produced via immunoSEQ multiplex PCR; TCRdb's table is partial and in-frame only. The data contain 200,000 or so clones, roughly 80% of them singletons. Sequencing input: peripheral blood. The source of these receptors is a man between 60 and 70 years old with active or convalescent COVID-19. Each CDR3 is given with its conserved first and last residue. The order of the fields is D gene, V gene, CDR3 length, clone size, J gene, CDR3 DNA, CDR3 protein. A D gene is named only where the DNA matches it firmly. Clone size is not always given. Where it is, it says once, few, many or a class for expanded clones.

>.|TRBV27|14|.|TRBJ1-5
TGTGCCAGCAGTTTCGGCCCGGGGGGCCAGCCCCAGCATTTT
CASSFGPGGQPQHF
>TRBD2|TRBV19|14|.|TRBJ2-1
TGTGCCAGTAACGTGGGCGGGAGAGGGACTGAGCAGTTCTTC
CASNVGGRGTEQFF
>.|TRBV7-9|12|few|TRBJ1-1
TGTGCCAGTGAACAGGTGAACACTGAAGCTTTCTTT
CASEQVNTEAFF
>TRBD1|TRBV5-1|15|.|TRBJ1-4
TGCGCCAGCAGCAAAGGGACAGCCGGTAATGAAAAACTGTTTTTT
CASSKGTAGNEKLFF
>TRBD2|TRBV29-1|12|.|TRBJ2-1
TGCAGCGCCGCGGTAGCGGGGTATGAGCAGTTCTTC
CSAAVAGYEQFF
>.|TRBV11-2|14|.|TRBJ2-7
TGTGCCAGCAGCTTATTCGGCAGTCGGGGCGAGCAGTACTTC
CASSLFGSRGEQYF
>TRBD2|TRBV4-1|15|.|TRBJ2-7
TGCGCCAGCAGCCAAGGGACTAGCGGGACCTACGAGCAGTACTTC
CASSQGTSGTYEQYF
>TRBD1|TRBV19|15|.|TRBJ2-7
TGTGCCAGTAAAGAACCGGGACAGAGAGCTTACGAGCAGTACTTC
CASKEPGQRAYEQYF
>.|TRBV14|14|.|TRBJ2-7
TGTGCCAGCAGCCGCCTGACGGGTCCCTACGAGCAGTACTTC
CASSRLTGPYEQYF
>TRBD1|TRBV20-1|15|.|TRBJ2-3
TGCAGTGCTAGTCCCCCCGGGACAGGGACAGATACGCAGTATTTT
CSASPPGTGTDTQYF
>TRBD1|TRBV5-1|16|.|TRBJ1-2
TGCGCCAGCAGCTTGGGAAGGGACAGGGGGATCTATGGCTACACCTTC
CASSLGRDRGIYGYTF
>TRBD2|TRBV7-6|18|.|TRBJ2-2
TGTGCCAGCAGCCGTGGGGCGGGACTAGCGGGAGGATCCGGGGAGCTGTTTTTT
CASSRGAGLAGGSGELFF
>TRBD2|TRBV18|14|.|TRBJ2-7
TGTGCCAGCTCGTTGGGAGGGCCCGGGTACGAGCAGTACTTC
CASSLGGPGYEQYF
>.|TRBV2|13|.|TRBJ1-2
TGTGCCAGCAGTGATCGTGCTAACTATGGCTACACCTTC
CASSDRANYGYTF